This TCR beta chain was sequenced in a study of T cell changes during pregnancy in multiple sclerosis. Produced via immunoSEQ multiplex PCR; TCRdb's table is partial and in-frame only. The sample lists around 130,000 clones; less than 97% were seen once. The CDR3 contains 16 residues. Germline-derived CDR1 and CDR2 are KGHSH and LQKENI. The V segment lost 3 bases and the J segment 4 bases; nucleotides outside the gene matches: 10. The specimen was peripheral blood, collected after pregnancy. The rearrangement joins TRBV18 to TRBJ2-3; TRBD1 agrees at 7 bases. The sequence was obtained from a female donor with multiple sclerosis, enrolled in a pregnancy study. In DNA form, the CDR3 reads TGTGCCAGCTCACCGTACAGGGGCGGTATGCCAGATACGCAGTATTTT. It codes for CASSPYRGGMPDTQYF.